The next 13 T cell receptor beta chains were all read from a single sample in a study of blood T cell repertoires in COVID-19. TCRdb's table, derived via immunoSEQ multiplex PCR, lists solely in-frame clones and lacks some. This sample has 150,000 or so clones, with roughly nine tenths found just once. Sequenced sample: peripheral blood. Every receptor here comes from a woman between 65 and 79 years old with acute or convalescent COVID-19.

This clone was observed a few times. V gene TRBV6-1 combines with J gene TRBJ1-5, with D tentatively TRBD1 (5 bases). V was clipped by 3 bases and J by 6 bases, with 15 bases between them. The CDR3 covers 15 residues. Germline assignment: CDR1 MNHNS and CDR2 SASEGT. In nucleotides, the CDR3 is TGTGCCAGCAGTGATTTTGTCGGGGGGTCTCAGCCCCAGCATTTT. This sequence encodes CASSDFVGGSQPQHF.

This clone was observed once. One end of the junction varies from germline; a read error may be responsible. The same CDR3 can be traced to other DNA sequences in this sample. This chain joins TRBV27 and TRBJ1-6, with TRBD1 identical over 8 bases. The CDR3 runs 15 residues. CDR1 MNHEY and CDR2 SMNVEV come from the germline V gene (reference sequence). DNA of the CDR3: TGTGCCAGCAGTCTATCGGACAGGGCGAATTCACCCCTCCACTTT. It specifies CASSLSDRANSPLHF.

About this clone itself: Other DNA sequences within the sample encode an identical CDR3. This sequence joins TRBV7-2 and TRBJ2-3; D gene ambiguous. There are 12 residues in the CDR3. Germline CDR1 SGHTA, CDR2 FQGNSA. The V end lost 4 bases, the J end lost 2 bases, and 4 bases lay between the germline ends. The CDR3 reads CASSSYTDTQYF. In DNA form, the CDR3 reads TGTGCCAGCAGCTCGTACACAGATACGCAGTATTTT.

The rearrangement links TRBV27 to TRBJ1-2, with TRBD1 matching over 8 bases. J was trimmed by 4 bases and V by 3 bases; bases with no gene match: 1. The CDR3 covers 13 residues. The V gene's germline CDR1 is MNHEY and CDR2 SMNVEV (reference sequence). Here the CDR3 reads CASSFDRGYGYTF. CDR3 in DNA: TGTGCCAGCAGTTTCGACAGGGGCTATGGCTACACCTTC.

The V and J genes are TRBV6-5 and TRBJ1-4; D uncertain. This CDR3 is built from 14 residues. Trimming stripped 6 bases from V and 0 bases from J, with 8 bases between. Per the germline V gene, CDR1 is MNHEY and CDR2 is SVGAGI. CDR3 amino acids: CASRSGTTNEKLFF. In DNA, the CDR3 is TGTGCCAGCAGGTCAGGTACAACTAATGAAAAACTGTTTTTT.

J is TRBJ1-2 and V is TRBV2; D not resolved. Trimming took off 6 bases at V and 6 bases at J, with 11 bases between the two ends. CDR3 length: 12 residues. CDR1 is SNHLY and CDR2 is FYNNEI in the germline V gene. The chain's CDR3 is CASRSQSDGYTF. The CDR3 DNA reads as TGTGCCAGCAGGAGCCAGAGCGATGGCTACACCTTC.

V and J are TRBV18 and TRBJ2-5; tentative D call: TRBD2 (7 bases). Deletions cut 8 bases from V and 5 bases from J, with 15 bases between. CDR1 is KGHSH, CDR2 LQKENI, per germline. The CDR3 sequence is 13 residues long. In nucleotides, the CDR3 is TGTGCCAGCCTTCGGGGGGCCGAGGAGACCCAGTACTTC. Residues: CASLRGAEETQYF.

The CDR3 protein is CASSRDFYEQYF. As DNA, the CDR3 is TGCGCCAGCAGCCGCGACTTCTACGAGCAGTACTTC. V gene TRBV5-1 combines with J gene TRBJ2-7; D is uncertain. Germline loops: CDR1 SGHRS, CDR2 YFSETQ. CDR3 length: 12 residues. V lost 4 bases, J lost 3 bases, and 8 bases lay in between.

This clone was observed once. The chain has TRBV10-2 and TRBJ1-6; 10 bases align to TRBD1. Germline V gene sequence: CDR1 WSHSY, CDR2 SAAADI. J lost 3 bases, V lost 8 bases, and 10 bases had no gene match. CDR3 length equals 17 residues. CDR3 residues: CASWDFGQGGYNSPLHF. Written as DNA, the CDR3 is TGCGCCAGCTGGGATTTCGGACAGGGGGGCTATAATTCACCCCTCCACTTT.

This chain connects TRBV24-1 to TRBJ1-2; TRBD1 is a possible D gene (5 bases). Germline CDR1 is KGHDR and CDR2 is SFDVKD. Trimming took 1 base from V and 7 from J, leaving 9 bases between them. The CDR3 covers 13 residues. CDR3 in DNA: TGTGCCACCAGTGATTTATCGGGGGGTGGCTACACCTTC. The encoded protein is CATSDLSGGGYTF.

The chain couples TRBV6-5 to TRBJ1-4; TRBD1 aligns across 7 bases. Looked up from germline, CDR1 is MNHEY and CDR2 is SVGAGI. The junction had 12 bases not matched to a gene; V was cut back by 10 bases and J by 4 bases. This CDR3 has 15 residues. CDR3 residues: CATMTGMWGNEKLFF. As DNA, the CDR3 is TGTGCCACCATGACAGGGATGTGGGGTAATGAAAAACTGTTTTTT.

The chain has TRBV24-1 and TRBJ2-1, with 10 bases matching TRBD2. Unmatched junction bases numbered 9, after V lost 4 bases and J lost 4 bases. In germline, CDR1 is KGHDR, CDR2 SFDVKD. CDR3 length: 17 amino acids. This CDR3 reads CATSDDLSGGGYNEQFF. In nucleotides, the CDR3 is TGTGCCACCAGTGACGATCTCAGCGGGGGGGGTTACAATGAGCAGTTCTTC.

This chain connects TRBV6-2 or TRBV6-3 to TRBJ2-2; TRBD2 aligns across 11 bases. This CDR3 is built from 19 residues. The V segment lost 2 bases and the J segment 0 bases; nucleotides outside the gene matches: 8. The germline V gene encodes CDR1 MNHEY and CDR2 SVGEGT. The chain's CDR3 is CASSYVLAGGHANTGELFF. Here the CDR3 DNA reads TGTGCCAGCAGTTACGTTCTAGCGGGGGGACACGCGAACACCGGGGAGCTGTTTTTT.